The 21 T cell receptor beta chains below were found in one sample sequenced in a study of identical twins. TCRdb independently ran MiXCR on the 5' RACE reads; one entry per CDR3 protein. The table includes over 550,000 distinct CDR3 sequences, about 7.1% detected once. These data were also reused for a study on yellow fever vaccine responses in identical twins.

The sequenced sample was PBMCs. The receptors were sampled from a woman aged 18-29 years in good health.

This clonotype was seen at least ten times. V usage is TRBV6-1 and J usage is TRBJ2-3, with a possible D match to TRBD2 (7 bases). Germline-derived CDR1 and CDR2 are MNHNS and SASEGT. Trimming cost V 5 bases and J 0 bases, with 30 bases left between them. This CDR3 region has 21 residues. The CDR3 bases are TGTGCCAGCAGTCAACCCTTCAGGGGACTAACCCCTCCATTCAGCACAGATACGCAGTATTTT. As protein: CASSQPFRGLTPPFSTDTQYF.

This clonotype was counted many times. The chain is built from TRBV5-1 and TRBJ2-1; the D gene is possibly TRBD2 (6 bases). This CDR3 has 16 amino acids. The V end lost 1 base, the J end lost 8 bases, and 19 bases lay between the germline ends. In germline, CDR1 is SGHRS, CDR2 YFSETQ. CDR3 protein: CASSLMGEVPIDEQFF. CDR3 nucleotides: TGCGCCAGCAGCTTGATGGGGGAGGTCCCGATCGATGAGCAGTTCTTC.

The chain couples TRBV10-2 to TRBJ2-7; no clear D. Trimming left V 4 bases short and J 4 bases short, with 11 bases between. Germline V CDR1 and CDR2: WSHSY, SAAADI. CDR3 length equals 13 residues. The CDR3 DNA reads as TGCGCCAGCAGTGTCAGGTTTGAGTACGAGCAGTACTTC. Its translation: CASSVRFEYEQYF.

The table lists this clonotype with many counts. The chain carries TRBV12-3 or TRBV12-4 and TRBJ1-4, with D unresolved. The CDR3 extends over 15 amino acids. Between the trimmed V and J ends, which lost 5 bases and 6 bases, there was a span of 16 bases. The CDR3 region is CASSLYTNGDEKLFF. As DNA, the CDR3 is TGTGCCAGCAGTCTTTACACCAACGGCGATGAAAAACTGTTTTTT.

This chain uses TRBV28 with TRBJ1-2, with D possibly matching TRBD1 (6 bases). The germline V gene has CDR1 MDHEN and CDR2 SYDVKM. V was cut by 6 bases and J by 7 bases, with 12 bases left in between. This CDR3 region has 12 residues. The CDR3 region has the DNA TGTGCCAGCAGCCGTTCGGGGGCTGGCTACACCTTC. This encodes CASSRSGAGYTF.

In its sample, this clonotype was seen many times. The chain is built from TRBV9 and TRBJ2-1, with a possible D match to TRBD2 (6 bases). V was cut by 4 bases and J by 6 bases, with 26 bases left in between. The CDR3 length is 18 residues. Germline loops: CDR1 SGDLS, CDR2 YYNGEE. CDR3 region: CASSPPTPGLRTFNEQFF. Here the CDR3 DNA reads TGTGCCAGCAGCCCGCCCACGCCGGGACTCAGAACATTCAATGAGCAGTTCTTC.

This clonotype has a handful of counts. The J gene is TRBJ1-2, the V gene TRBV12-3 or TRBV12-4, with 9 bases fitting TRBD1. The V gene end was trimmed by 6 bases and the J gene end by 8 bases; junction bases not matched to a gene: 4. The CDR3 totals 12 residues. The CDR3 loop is CASSRDRVGYTF. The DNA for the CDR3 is TGTGCCAGCAGCAGGGACAGGGTCGGCTACACCTTC.

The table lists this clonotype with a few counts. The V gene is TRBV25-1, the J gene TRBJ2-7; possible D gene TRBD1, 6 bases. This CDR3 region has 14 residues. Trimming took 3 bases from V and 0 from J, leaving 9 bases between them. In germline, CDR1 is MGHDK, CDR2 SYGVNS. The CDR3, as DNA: TGTGCCAGCAGTGAGCAGGGGAGCTCCTACGAGCAGTACTTC. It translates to CASSEQGSSYEQYF.

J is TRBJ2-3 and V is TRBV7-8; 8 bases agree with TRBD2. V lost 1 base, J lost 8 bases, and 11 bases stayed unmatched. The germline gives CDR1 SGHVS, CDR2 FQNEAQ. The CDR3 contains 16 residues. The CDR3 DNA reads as TGTGCCAGCAGCTTAGTGTTTAGCGGGACCTTCGGTACGCAGTATTTT. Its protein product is CASSLVFSGTFGTQYF.

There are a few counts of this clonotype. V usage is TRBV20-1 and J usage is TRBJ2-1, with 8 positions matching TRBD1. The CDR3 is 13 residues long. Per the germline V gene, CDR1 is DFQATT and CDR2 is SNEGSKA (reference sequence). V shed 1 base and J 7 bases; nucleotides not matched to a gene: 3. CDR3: CSARARGQNEQFF. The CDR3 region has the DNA TGCAGTGCTAGAGCCAGGGGGCAGAATGAGCAGTTCTTC.

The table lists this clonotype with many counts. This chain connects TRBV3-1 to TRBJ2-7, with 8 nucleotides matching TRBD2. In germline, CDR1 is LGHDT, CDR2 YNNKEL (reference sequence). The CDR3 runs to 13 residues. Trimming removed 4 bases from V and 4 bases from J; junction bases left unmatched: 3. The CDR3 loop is CASSPGGKYEQYF. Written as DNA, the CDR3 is TGTGCCAGCAGCCCGGGAGGGAAGTACGAGCAGTACTTC.

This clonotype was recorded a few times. CDR3 in amino acids: CASSVGQGGANVLTF. The CDR3 nucleotides read TGTGCCAGCAGCGTAGGACAGGGGGGGGCCAACGTCCTGACTTTC. This chain joins TRBV9 and TRBJ2-6; 8 positions agree with TRBD1. The germline V gene has CDR1 SGDLS and CDR2 YYNGEE. This CDR3 has 15 residues. Trimming removed 0 bases from V and 4 bases from J; junction bases left unmatched: 0.

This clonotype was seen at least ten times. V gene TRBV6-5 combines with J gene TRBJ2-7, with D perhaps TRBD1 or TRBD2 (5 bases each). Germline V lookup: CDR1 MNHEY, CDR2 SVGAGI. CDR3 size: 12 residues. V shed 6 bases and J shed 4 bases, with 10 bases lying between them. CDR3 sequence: CASRQRGYEQYF. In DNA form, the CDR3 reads TGTGCCAGCAGGCAGAGGGGTTACGAGCAGTACTTC.

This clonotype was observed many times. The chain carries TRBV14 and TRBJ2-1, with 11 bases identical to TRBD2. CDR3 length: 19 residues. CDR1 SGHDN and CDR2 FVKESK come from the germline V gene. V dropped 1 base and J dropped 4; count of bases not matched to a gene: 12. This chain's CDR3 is CASSQGLGLGLAVYNEQFF. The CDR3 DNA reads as TGTGCCAGCAGCCAAGGACTGGGTTTGGGACTAGCGGTATACAATGAGCAGTTCTTC.

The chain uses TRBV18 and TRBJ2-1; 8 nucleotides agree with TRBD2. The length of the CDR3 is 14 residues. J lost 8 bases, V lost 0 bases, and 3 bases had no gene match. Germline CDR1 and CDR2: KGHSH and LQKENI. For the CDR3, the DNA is TGTGCCAGCTCACCACCGAGCGGGGGACATGAGCAGTTCTTC. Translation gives CASSPPSGGHEQFF.

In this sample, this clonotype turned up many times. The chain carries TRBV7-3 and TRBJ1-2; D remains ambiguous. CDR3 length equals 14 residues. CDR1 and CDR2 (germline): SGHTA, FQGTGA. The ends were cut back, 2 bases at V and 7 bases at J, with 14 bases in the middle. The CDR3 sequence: CASSLPGMMRGYTF. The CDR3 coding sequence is TGTGCCAGCAGCTTACCCGGGATGATGCGTGGCTACACCTTC.

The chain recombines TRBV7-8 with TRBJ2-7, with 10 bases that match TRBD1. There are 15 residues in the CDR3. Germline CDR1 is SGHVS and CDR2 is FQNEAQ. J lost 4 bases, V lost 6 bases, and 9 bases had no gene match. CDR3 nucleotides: TGTGCCAGCAGATCGGGGGACAGGGGTGTGTACGAGCAGTACTTC. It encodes CASRSGDRGVYEQYF.

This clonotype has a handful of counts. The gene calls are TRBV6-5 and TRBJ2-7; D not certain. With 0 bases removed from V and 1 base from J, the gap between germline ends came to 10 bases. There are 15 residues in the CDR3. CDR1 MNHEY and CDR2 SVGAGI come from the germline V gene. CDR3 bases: TGTGCCAGCAGTTACTCGAATAGTGCTTCCTACGAGCAGTACTTC. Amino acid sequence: CASSYSNSASYEQYF.

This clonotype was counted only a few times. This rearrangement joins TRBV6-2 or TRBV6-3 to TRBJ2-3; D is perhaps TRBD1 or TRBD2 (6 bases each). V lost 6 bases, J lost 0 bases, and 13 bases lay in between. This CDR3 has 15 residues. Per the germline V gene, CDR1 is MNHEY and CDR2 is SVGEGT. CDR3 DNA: TGTGCCAGCAGAACGAGGGGGACTAGCACAGATACGCAGTATTTT. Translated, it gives CASRTRGTSTDTQYF.

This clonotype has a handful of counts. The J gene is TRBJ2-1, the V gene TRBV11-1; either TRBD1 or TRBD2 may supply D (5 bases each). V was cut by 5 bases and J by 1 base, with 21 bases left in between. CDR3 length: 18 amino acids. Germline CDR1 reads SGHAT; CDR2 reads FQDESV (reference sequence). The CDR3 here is CASSPPLGEKPSYNEQFF. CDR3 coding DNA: TGTGCCAGCAGCCCCCCACTGGGGGAGAAGCCTTCCTACAATGAGCAGTTCTTC.

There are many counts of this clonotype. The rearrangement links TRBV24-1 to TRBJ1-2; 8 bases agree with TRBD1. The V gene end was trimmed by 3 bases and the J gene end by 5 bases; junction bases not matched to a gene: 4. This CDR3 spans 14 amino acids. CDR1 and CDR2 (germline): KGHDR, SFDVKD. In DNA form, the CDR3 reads TGTGCCACCAGTGATACGGACAGGGAGTATGGCTACACCTTC. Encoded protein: CATSDTDREYGYTF.